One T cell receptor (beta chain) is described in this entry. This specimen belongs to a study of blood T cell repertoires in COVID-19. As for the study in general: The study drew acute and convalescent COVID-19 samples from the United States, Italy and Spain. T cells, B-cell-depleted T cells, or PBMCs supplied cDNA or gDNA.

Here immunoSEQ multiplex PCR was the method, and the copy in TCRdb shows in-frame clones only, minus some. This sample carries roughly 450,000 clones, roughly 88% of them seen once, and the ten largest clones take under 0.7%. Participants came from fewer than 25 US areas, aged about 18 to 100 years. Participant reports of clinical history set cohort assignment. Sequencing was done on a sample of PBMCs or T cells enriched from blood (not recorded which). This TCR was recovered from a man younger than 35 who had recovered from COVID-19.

The CDR3 reads CASSFKGLAYNEQFF. The CDR3 DNA sequence: TGTGCCAGCAGCTTCAAGGGGCTGGCCTACAATGAGCAGTTCTTC. The chain joins TRBV5-4 to TRBJ2-1; TRBD1 is a possible D gene (5 bases). CDR3 length equals 15 residues. Germline V gene data show CDR1 as SGHNT and CDR2 as YYREEE (reference sequence). Deletions cut 2 bases from V and 2 bases from J, with 11 bases between.